This T cell receptor (beta chain) was recovered during a study of regulatory T cells in long-lasting Graves disease. Broader study findings: Repertoires from persistent disease leaned toward TRBV28, TRBJ1-2 and TRBJ2-5. Thyroid tissue went unexamined; only peripheral blood was analyzed.

Time point denoted: newly diagnosed GD, antithyroid drugs for less than 3 months. Making the TCR library involved RNA that had been extracted from PBMCs. Staff took roughly 8.8 milliliters of peripheral blood and put it into EDTA tubes. In germline, CDR1 is MNHNS, CDR2 SASEGT. The CDR3 sequence is 16 residues long. Trimming cost V 1 base and J 4 bases; bases outside gene matches: 8. In its sample, this clonotype was seen many times. Its matching antigen is unknown. Construction of TCR beta libraries relied on iRepertoire HTBI primers and on Arm-PCR targeting CDR3 regions. In the original processing: The samples included roughly 61 TRBV and 15 or so TRBJ segments. Each CDR3 protein gets one entry after TCRdb re-called the multiplex PCR reads with MiXCR. The V and J calls were not made by the authors but by TCRdb's processing. Of around 250,000 distinct CDR3 sequences listed, around 20% are singletons.

The receptor was derived from a female donor with Graves disease. Specimen: peripheral blood mononuclear cells (PBMCs), collected at new diagnosis, from a patient treated with antithyroid drugs. The chain has TRBV6-1 and TRBJ2-7, with 9 bases aligning to TRBD1. Written as DNA, the CDR3 is TGTGCCAGCAGTGAAGGGGACAGGGTATGGGGTTACGAGCAGTACTTC. Protein sequence: CASSEGDRVWGYEQYF.